This TCR beta chain originates from a study of T cells in women clearing cervical HPV infection. All donors had a single incident cervical HPV16 infection, not prevalent. Assay: immunoSEQ multiplex PCR; the TCRdb copy retains only in-frame clones and omits some. This sample's table reports some 40,000 clones. The sequenced material came from blood buffy coat. This clonotype originated in a woman between 18 and 70 years old with a cervical HPV16 infection that either progressed to CIN3+ or cleared (not recorded which).

The CDR3 bases that were read are TGTGCCAGCTCATCCCTAGACGGTTCCGGTGGGGCCAACGTC. Translating gives CASSSLDGSGGANV. The whole CDR3 is CASSSLDGSGGANVLTF. The V call is TRBV18, the J call TRBJ2-6, with D unresolved. The read comes to an end 3 residues before the CDR3 does, leaving the germline J gene to fill in the end. Germline-derived CDR1 and CDR2 are KGHSH and LQKENI. The CDR3 extends over 17 amino acids. Trimming cost V 5 bases and J 3 bases, with 17 bases left between them.